This passage covers 26 T cell receptor beta chains from one sample sequenced in a study of T cells in Graves' hyperthyroidism and ophthalmopathy. RNA transcripts were the template for amplifying TCR beta CDR3 regions. During a first-round RT-PCR of the TCR CDR3, the HTBI primer set was used. TCRdb ran MiXCR on the multiplex PCR reads and lists one entry per CDR3 protein. In the table there are 800,000 or so distinct CDR3 sequences, around 38% of which are singletons. Sequenced material: blood. The receptors stem from a man younger than 30 with Graves' hyperthyroidism.

V and J are TRBV6-2 or TRBV6-3 and TRBJ2-6; possibly TRBD1 for D (5 bases). Germline-derived CDR1 and CDR2 are MNHEY and SVGEGT. There are 17 residues in the CDR3. Trimming left V 0 bases short and J 0 bases short, with 9 bases between. CDR3 nucleotide sequence: TGTGCCAGCAGTTACTCTGGGGCCATCTCTGGGGCCAACGTCCTGACTTTC. Translated: CASSYSGAISGANVLTF.

The table lists this clonotype with a few counts. The CDR3 spells CASSGDWSYEQYF. In DNA, the CDR3 is TGTGCCAGCAGTGGGGACTGGTCCTACGAGCAGTACTTC. V gene TRBV6-1 combines with J gene TRBJ2-7; the D gene is possibly TRBD2 (6 bases). Germline CDR1 is MNHNS and CDR2 is SASEGT. Trimming took off 4 bases at V and 1 base at J, with 8 bases between the two ends. There are 13 residues in the CDR3.

This clonotype was observed a handful of times. V usage is TRBV19 and J usage is TRBJ1-1, with D possibly being TRBD1 (5 bases). Germline-derived CDR1 and CDR2 are LNHDA and SQIVND (reference sequence). The CDR3 runs to 14 residues. The V gene lost 5 bases and the J gene lost 5 bases, with 15 bases spanning the gap. The CDR3 sequence is CASSAGTLYTEAFF. CDR3 bases: TGTGCCAGTAGTGCCGGGACTTTGTATACTGAAGCTTTCTTT.

This clonotype has ten or more counts. The V gene is TRBV29-1, the J gene TRBJ2-5; 9 bases map to TRBD2. J gave up 5 bases and V 2 bases, and 3 bases lay outside the gene matches. The CDR3 extends over 13 amino acids. CDR1 is SQVTM, CDR2 ANQGSEA, per germline. CDR3 in amino acids: CSVELAGRETQYF. The CDR3 region has the DNA TGCAGCGTTGAACTAGCGGGACGGGAGACCCAGTACTTC.

Concerning this clonotype: Since a much larger clone is just one base distant, this may be a read error. V is TRBV7-2 and J is TRBJ2-5, with 9 bases aligning to TRBD2. The CDR3 extends over 15 amino acids. The V segment lost 4 bases and the J segment 4 bases; nucleotides outside the gene matches: 7. Per the germline V gene, CDR1 is SGHTA and CDR2 is FQGNSA. In DNA form, the CDR3 reads TGTGCCAGCAGCTCAGCCCTAGCGGGACGAGAGACCCAGTACTTC. Its translation: CASSSALAGRETQYF.

This clonotype was seen at least ten times. The chain couples TRBV20-1 to TRBJ2-7; D might be TRBD1 or TRBD2, each matching 5 bases. Germline V gives CDR1 DFQATT, CDR2 SNEGSKA (reference sequence). The CDR3 sequence is 11 residues long. Trimming shortened V by 7 bases and J by 5 bases, and 12 bases separated the two germline ends. CDR3 nucleotide sequence: TGCAGTGGACTAAGGGGTAACGAGCAGTACTTC. The encoded protein is CSGLRGNEQYF.

The chain carries TRBV12-3 or TRBV12-4 and TRBJ2-7; tentatively, D is TRBD2 (5 bases). This CDR3 region has 14 residues. The V end was cut by 5 bases, the J end by 3 bases, with 14 bases between. DNA of the CDR3: TGTGCCAGCAGTCCCCATGACGGGGACTACGAGCAGTACTTC. It encodes CASSPHDGDYEQYF.

This rearrangement joins TRBV19 to TRBJ2-7, with D tentatively TRBD1 or TRBD2 (5 bases each). This CDR3 comprises 14 residues. Trimming removed 6 bases from V and 2 bases from J, with 14 bases in between. Germline V CDR1 and CDR2: LNHDA, SQIVND (reference sequence). CDR3 protein: CASSPGVGPYEQYF. As DNA, the CDR3 is TGTGCCAGTAGCCCTGGGGTGGGACCCTACGAGCAGTACTTC.

V and J are TRBV20-1 and TRBJ2-7, with 14 positions matching TRBD2. Germline V lookup: CDR1 DFQATT, CDR2 SNEGSKA (reference sequence). The length of the CDR3 is 16 residues. V lost 1 base, J lost 7 bases, and 9 bases stayed unmatched. CDR3 protein: CSARGLGTSGSSEQYF. Written as DNA, the CDR3 is TGCAGTGCTAGAGGCCTCGGGACTAGCGGGAGTTCGGAGCAGTACTTC.

This clonotype was counted ten times or more. In DNA form, the CDR3 reads TGTGCCAGCAGTGAGTCTCCGCTAGAGACCCAGTACTTC. The encoded protein is CASSESPLETQYF. V usage is TRBV25-1 and J usage is TRBJ2-5; D is ambiguous. Germline V gene lookup returns CDR1 MGHDK and CDR2 SYGVNS. The CDR3 extends over 13 amino acids. V gave up 3 bases and J gave up 4 bases, with 9 bases separating them.

This clonotype turned up a few times. The rearrangement links TRBV7-9 to TRBJ1-1; a weak D match, TRBD1 (6 bases). Trimming shortened V by 5 bases and J by 3 bases, and 25 bases separated the two germline ends. CDR1 and CDR2 from the germline V gene are SEHNR and FQNEAQ (reference sequence). The CDR3 sequence is 18 residues long. This CDR3 is CASSPYGDTYYQDTEAFF. In DNA, the CDR3 is TGTGCCAGCAGCCCCTATGGGGACACATATTACCAGGACACTGAAGCTTTCTTT.

There are many counts of this clonotype. The chain has TRBV9 and TRBJ1-2; D is ambiguous. CDR3 length: 14 residues. Trimming removed 0 bases from V and 3 bases from J, with 9 bases in between. CDR1 SGDLS and CDR2 YYNGEE come from the germline V gene. This CDR3 reads CASSVATVDYGYTF. The CDR3 DNA follows: TGTGCCAGCAGCGTAGCTACCGTTGACTATGGCTACACCTTC.

There are a few counts of this clonotype. The chain uses TRBV6-6 and TRBJ1-2, with D possibly being TRBD1 (6 bases). Germline V gene data show CDR1 as MNHNY and CDR2 as SVGAGI (reference sequence). The CDR3 has 16 amino acids. Deletions cut 6 bases from V and 4 bases from J, with 21 bases between. The CDR3 DNA reads TGTGCCAGCAGCCCTGGGGGGCTAGAGGTTGGCTATGGCTACACCTTC. As protein: CASSPGGLEVGYGYTF.

There are many counts of this clonotype. The chain carries TRBV7-2 and TRBJ1-2, with 8 bases matching TRBD1. Trimming removed 5 bases from V and 8 bases from J; junction bases left unmatched: 4. Per the germline V gene, CDR1 is SGHTA and CDR2 is FQGNSA. The length of the CDR3 is 12 residues. The CDR3 DNA is TGTGCCAGCAGCGGGGGACAGGAGGGCTACACCTTC. Its translation is CASSGGQEGYTF.

This clonotype was seen ten or more times. This sequence joins TRBV7-6 and TRBJ1-3, with D unresolved. The CDR3 has 17 residues. Trimming left V 5 bases short and J 0 bases short, with 17 bases between. Germline CDR1 reads SGHVS; CDR2 reads FNYEAQ. CDR3 sequence reads: CASSPRPNHGSGNTIYF. CDR3 DNA sequence: TGTGCCAGCAGCCCCCGGCCCAACCACGGCTCTGGAAACACCATATATTTT.

In its sample, this clonotype was seen many times. The gene calls are TRBV24-1 and TRBJ2-5; D remains ambiguous. Per the germline V gene, CDR1 is KGHDR and CDR2 is SFDVKD. The CDR3 covers 15 residues. Trimming took off 4 bases at V and 5 bases at J, with 16 bases between the two ends. This chain's CDR3 is CATSESLGEGETQYF. In DNA, the CDR3 is TGTGCCACCAGTGAAAGTCTGGGCGAAGGGGAGACCCAGTACTTC.

The gene calls are TRBV4-1 and TRBJ2-7, with 7 bases that match TRBD2. Unmatched junction bases numbered 25, after V lost 4 bases and J lost 7 bases. CDR3 length equals 19 residues. Germline CDR1 is MGHRA and CDR2 is YSYEKL. The CDR3 loop reads CASSPNAVREAGLPGEQYF. The CDR3 coding sequence is TGCGCCAGCAGCCCGAATGCGGTTCGGGAAGCGGGGCTTCCCGGAGAGCAGTACTTC.

This clonotype was observed at least ten times. V usage is TRBV20-1 and J usage is TRBJ1-2; the D is unclear. V shed 5 bases and J shed 3 bases, with 13 bases lying between them. The CDR3 loop spans 13 amino acids. Germline V gene data show CDR1 as DFQATT and CDR2 as SNEGSKA (reference sequence). The CDR3 DNA sequence: TGCAGTGCTCCAAAGGCCGACTACTATGGCTACACCTTC. Amino acids: CSAPKADYYGYTF.

The chain is built from TRBV19 and TRBJ2-7; TRBD2 might be the D (6 bases). CDR1 LNHDA and CDR2 SQIVND come from the germline V gene (reference sequence). The CDR3 runs to 12 residues. The germline V and J ends were trimmed by 10 bases and 4 bases, with 14 bases remaining between them. The CDR3 loop is CATSMGGYEQYF. CDR3 bases: TGTGCCACCTCGATGGGAGGATACGAGCAGTACTTC.

This clonotype turned up a few times. This chain links TRBV12-3 or TRBV12-4 with TRBJ1-2; D not resolved. The ends were cut back, 0 bases at V and 6 bases at J, with 8 bases in the middle. The CDR3 sequence is 13 residues long. In nucleotides, the CDR3 is TGTGCCAGCAGTTTAGCAGGGTATGATGGCTACACCTTC. Translated, it gives CASSLAGYDGYTF.

This clonotype has only a few counts. This chain uses TRBV25-1 with TRBJ1-2; 9 bases map to TRBD1. Germline loops: CDR1 MGHDK, CDR2 SYGVNS. The CDR3 consists of 14 residues. Germline trimming cut 5 bases from V and 8 bases from J; bases unmatched to any gene: 9. CDR3 DNA: TGTGCCAGCAGTCCGGGACAGGGAAAGAGAGGCTACACCTTC. Protein: CASSPGQGKRGYTF.

The genes are TRBV5-4 and TRBJ2-7; D call uncertain. The CDR3 totals 14 residues. V gave up 0 bases and J gave up 2 bases, with 9 bases separating them. Germline V gene sequence: CDR1 SGHNT, CDR2 YYREEE (reference sequence). The CDR3 sequence: CASSLDARTYEQYF. For the CDR3, the DNA is TGTGCCAGCAGCTTGGATGCCAGAACCTACGAGCAGTACTTC.

This clonotype occurred many times. The gene calls are TRBV10-2 and TRBJ1-2; the match to TRBD1 covers 7 bases. This CDR3 has 15 residues. Germline CDR1 reads WSHSY; CDR2 reads SAAADI. The junction had 14 bases not matched to a gene; V was cut back by 7 bases and J by 6 bases. The CDR3 here is CASTQTIQGSDGYTF. The CDR3 coding sequence is TGCGCCAGCACCCAAACTATACAGGGGTCGGATGGCTACACCTTC.

Turning to this clonotype: Germline is not matched at one junction end, which may reflect a read error. The CDR3 DNA follows: TGCAGCGTAGACGCCAGGGGTAGAGGTACTGAAGCTTTC. This gives the protein CSVDARGRGTEAF. V gene TRBV29-1 combines with J gene TRBJ2-6, with D tentatively TRBD1 (6 bases). The CDR3 contains 13 residues. From germline, CDR1 is SQVTM and CDR2 ANQGSEA.

The chain has TRBV5-8 and TRBJ2-7; 10 nucleotides line up with TRBD1. The germline V gene encodes CDR1 SGHTS and CDR2 YDEGEE. There are 14 residues in the CDR3. Trimming removed 3 bases from V and 6 bases from J; junction bases left unmatched: 6. In DNA form, the CDR3 reads TGTGCCAGCAGCTGGAGGGACAGGGGAGCCGAGCAGTACTTC. Protein sequence: CASSWRDRGAEQYF.

Comment on this clonotype: This may come from a read error, since a much larger clone is one base off. This sequence joins TRBV29-1 and TRBJ2-5; D remains unclear. V lost 1 base and J lost 5, with 8 bases in between. CDR3 length: 12 residues. The V gene's germline CDR1 is SQVTM and CDR2 ANQGSEA. In nucleotides, the CDR3 is TGCAGCGTTGAAGGACGGTTCGAGACCCAGTACTTC. Amino acids: CSVEGRFETQYF.